The rows below give T cell receptor beta chains drawn from one sample of a study of blood T cell repertoires in COVID-19. Method: immunoSEQ multiplex PCR; TCRdb's copy keeps in-frame clones and lacks some. The repertoire holds hundreds of thousands of clones, with approximately 90% as singletons. Sequencing was carried out using PBMCs or T cells enriched from blood (not recorded which). These receptors all come from a woman aged 55 to 70 in a cohort exposed to, infected with or recovered from COVID-19 (not recorded which). Both conserved end residues are part of each CDR3. D genes are given only for firm matches. A clone size is listed for some rows: how often the clone was seen (once, few, many), or a class if it is expanded.

TRBJ1-1 | TRBV7-9 | once | - | CASSLGGGSSAFF | TGTGCCAGCAGCTTAGGTGGGGGCAGCTCGGCTTTCTTT
TRBJ1-1 | TRBV6-5 | few | TRBD1 | CASSLGDRGTEAFF | TGTGCCAGCAGTTTGGGGGACAGGGGAACTGAAGCTTTCTTT
TRBJ1-5 | TRBV20-1 | once | TRBD1 | CSASGGQGNQPQHF | TGCAGTGCTAGTGGGGGACAGGGGAATCAGCCCCAGCATTTT
TRBJ1-6 | TRBV11-2 | - | - | CASSLESSYNSPLHF | TGTGCCAGCAGCTTAGAGAGCTCCTATAATTCACCCCTCCACTTT
TRBJ2-4 | TRBV28 | - | - | CASSPAWLAKNIQYF | TGTGCCAGCAGTCCCGCCTGGCTAGCCAAAAACATTCAGTACTTC
TRBJ2-7 | TRBV5-4 | - | TRBD1 | CASFTGQGNDEQYF | TGTGCCAGCTTCACGGGACAGGGGAACGACGAGCAGTACTTC
TRBJ1-6 | TRBV5-1 | - | TRBD1 | CASSPGQGHNSPLHF | TGCGCCAGCAGCCCGGGACAGGGGCATAATTCACCCCTCCACTTT
TRBJ1-2 | TRBV7-3 | - | TRBD1 | CASSSYITGDYGYTF | TGTGCCAGCAGCTCATACATTACAGGGGACTATGGCTACACCTTC
TRBJ2-7 | TRBV28 | - | - | CASSPPGQLYEQYF | TGTGCCAGCAGTCCCCCCGGACAGCTCTACGAGCAGTACTTC
TRBJ2-7 | TRBV3-1/TRBV3-2 | - | TRBD1 | CASSQEGTGRTGEQYF | TGTGCCAGCAGCCAAGAGGGGACAGGGAGGACGGGGGAGCAGTACTTC
TRBJ1-5 | TRBV9 | few | - | CASSPTGGGNQPQHF | TGTGCCAGCAGCCCTACCGGGGGTGGCAATCAGCCCCAGCATTTT
TRBJ1-1 | TRBV13 | - | - | CASSLSGTEAFF | TGTGCCAGCAGCTTATCAGGGACAGAAGCTTTCTTT
TRBJ1-4 | TRBV19 | - | - | CASGEVRGKKLFF | TGTGCCAGTGGGGAGGTTCGGGGGAAGAAACTGTTTTTT
TRBJ1-2 | TRBV7-9 | - | - | CASSPFARGYTF | TGTGCCAGCAGCCCCTTTGCACGGGGCTACACCTTC
TRBJ1-4 | TRBV6-5 | once | TRBD1 | CASNYLQGVTNEKLFF | TGTGCCAGCAATTATTTACAGGGGGTCACTAATGAAAAACTGTTTTTT
TRBJ1-3 | TRBV30 | - | - | CAWSRGDAGNTIYF | TGTGCCTGGAGCCGGGGGGACGCGGGAAACACCATATATTTT
TRBJ1-3 | TRBV19 | - | - | CASSIAVDNRNTIYF | TGTGCCAGTAGTATCGCCGTGGACAACCGAAACACCATATATTTT